The source of this T cell receptor beta chain is a study of blood T cell repertoires in COVID-19. At the level of the study: Acute and convalescent COVID-19 samples came from the United States, Italy and Spain. In each case, the material was cDNA or gDNA derived from T cells, B-cell-depleted T cells, or PBMCs.

As processed by the authors: Estimates of nucleated cell counts were drawn from the amplification of reference gene primers. Produced via immunoSEQ multiplex PCR; TCRdb's table is partial and in-frame only. Clone size and the V and J calls come from that table; the DNA yielded D and trimming. The data hold about 170,000 clones, with 90% to 95% observed a single time. The germline V gene encodes CDR1 LNHNV and CDR2 YYDKDF (reference sequence). Losses at the gene ends were 2 bases for V and 7 bases for J; bases not matched to a gene: 14. There are 18 residues in the CDR3. Sequenced sample: peripheral blood. The gene calls are TRBV15 and TRBJ1-4; 9 bases map to TRBD1. The receptor was isolated from a man aged 45 to 65 with acute or convalescent COVID-19. The CDR3 sequence: CATSRSYSGTGPLEKLFF. CDR3 coding DNA: TGTGCCACCAGCAGATCCTATTCCGGGACAGGGCCCCTTGAAAAACTGTTTTTT.